This note documents a single TCR beta chain sequence. Its antigen remains unidentified. The record has no base qualities; no much larger clone is one base away. This sample is part of a study of blood T cell repertoires in COVID-19 (TCRdb year 2020). Turning to the overall study: Collaborator samples came from the United States, Italy and Spain and covered acute and convalescent phases of COVID-19. Samples were obtained from the ongoing ImmuneRACE study (first 160 participants) and from 1,200 or so subjects provided by 6 global collaborators. The repertoires were released in a freely available public database meant as a resource for research on the immune response to SARS-CoV-2. HLA class I and class II types, where available, came from metadata supplied by the sample provider rather than from assay-based typing. Deeply sampled blood TCRbeta repertoires from subjects exposed to, actively infected with, or recovered from COVID-19 were included in the dataset. The material from the prospective study consisted of cDNA or gDNA derived from T cells, B-cell-depleted T cells, or PBMCs. A de-identified subject ID, COVID-19 status, age in years and sex were almost always included in the sample metadata.

V sheds 6 bases and J sheds 7 bases, leaving 16 bases between their ends. As encoded in the germline V gene, CDR1 is SGHTA while CDR2 is FQGNSA. Reading from cysteine to phenylalanine, the CDR3 counts 14 amino acids. The retained sequence is limited to the CDR3, 42 bases, with the frame set at the first base. The investigation overall reported the following: How much clinical and demographic metadata was included differed by source and by participant, and the metadata was provided uncurated.

TCRbeta CDR3 regions were amplified from genomic DNA using the immunoSEQ Assay, a bias-controlled multiplex PCR. On the study's bioinformatics: The number of nucleated cells in each sample was estimated from the amplification of reference gene primers within the assay. Sequence reads were collapsed and filtered to measure the absolute abundance of every unique TCRbeta CDR3 rearrangement. For each sample, productive Simpson clonality was calculated by taking the square root of Simpson's diversity index across productive rearrangements. The table was pulled from immuneACCESS by TCRdb, which kept in-frame rearrangements only. Such tables lose some clones; where checked, under half of the loss comes from unresolved V genes, and the rest has no known cause. V, J and clone size are taken as reported in that table, and D and trimming were inferred from the DNA itself. For this sample the table gives 100,000 to 150,000 clones, of which about 83% were detected only once. Jointly, the top ten make up around 5% of the sample.

The collaborating institutions used their own protocols to collect whole blood in K2EDTA tubes. Collaborator samples were shipped for TCRbeta analysis as frozen whole blood, isolated PBMCs, or DNA extracted from either sample type. This TCR derives from a human donor in a cohort sampled during active COVID-19. Sequencing was performed on peripheral blood. This chain joins TRBV7-2 to TRBJ2-1, and TRBD2 may be the D gene, going by 5 matching bases. This receptor has the CDR3 CASSPGLARNEQFF. The base sequence is TGTGCCAGCAGTCCCGGGCTAGCACGGAATGAGCAGTTCTTC.